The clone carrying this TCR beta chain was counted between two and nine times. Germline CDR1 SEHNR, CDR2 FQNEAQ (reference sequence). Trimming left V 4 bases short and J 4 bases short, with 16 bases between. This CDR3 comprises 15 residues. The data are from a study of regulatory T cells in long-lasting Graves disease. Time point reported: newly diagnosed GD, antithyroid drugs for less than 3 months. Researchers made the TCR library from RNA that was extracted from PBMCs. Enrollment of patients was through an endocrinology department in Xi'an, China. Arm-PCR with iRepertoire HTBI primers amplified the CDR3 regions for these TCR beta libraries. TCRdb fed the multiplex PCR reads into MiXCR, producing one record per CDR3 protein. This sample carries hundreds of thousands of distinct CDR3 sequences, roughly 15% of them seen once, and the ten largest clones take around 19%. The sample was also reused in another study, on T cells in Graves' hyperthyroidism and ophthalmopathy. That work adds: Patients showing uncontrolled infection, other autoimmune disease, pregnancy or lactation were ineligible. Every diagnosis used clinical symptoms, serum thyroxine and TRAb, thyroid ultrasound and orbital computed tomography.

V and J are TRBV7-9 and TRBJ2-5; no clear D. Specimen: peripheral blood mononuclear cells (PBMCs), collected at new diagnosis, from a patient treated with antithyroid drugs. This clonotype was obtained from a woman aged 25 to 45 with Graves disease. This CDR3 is CASSSLVVFLETQYF. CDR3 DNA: TGTGCCAGCAGCTCCCTTGTGGTGTTCCTAGAGACCCAGTACTTC.